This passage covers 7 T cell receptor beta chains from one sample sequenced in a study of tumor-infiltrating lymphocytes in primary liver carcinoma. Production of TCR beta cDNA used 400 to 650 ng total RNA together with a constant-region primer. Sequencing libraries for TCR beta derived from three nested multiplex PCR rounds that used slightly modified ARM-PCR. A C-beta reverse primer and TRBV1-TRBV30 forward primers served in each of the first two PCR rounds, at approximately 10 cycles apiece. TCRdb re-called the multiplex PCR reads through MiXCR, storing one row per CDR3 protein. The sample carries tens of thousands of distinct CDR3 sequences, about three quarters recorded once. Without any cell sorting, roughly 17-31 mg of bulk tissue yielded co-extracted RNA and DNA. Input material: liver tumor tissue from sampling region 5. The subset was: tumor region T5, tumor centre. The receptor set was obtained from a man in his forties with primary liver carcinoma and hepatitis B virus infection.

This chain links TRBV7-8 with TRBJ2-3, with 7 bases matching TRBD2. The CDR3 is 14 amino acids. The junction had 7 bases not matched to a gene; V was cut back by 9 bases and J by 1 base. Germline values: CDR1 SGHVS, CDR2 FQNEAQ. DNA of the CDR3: TGTGCCAGTTGCTTAGGACTAGGCACAGATACGCAGTATTTT. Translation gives CASCLGLGTDTQYF.

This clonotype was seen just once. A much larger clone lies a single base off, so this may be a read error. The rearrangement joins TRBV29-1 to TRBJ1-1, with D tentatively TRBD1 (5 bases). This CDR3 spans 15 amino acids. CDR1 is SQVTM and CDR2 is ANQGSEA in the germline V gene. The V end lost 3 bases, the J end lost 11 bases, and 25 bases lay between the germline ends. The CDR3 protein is CSVDAGTGTGIGAFF. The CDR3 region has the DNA TGCAGCGTTGACGCGGGGACTGGGACGGGGATCGGGGCTTTCTTT.

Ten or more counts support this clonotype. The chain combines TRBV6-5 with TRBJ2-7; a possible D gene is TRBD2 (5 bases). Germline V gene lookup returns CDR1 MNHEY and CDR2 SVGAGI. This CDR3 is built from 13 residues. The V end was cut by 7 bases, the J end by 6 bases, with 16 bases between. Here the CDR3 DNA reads TGTGCCAGCAACTCGAAAGGGAGAACCGAGCAGTACTTC. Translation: CASNSKGRTEQYF.

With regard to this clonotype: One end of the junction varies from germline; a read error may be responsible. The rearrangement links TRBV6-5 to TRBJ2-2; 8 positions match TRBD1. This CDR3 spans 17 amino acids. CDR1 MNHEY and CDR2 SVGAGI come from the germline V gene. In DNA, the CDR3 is TGTGCCAGCAGCTACTCTACGAAACAGGGGGACTCCGGGAAGCTGTTTTTT. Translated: CASSYSTKQGDSGKLFF.

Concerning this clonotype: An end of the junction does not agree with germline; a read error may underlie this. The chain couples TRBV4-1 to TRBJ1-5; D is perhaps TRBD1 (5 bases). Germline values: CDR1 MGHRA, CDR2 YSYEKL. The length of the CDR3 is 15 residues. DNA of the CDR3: TGCGCCAGCTGCCAGCAGGGAGGCGGCAATCAGCCCCAGCATTTT. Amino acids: CASCQQGGGNQPQHF.

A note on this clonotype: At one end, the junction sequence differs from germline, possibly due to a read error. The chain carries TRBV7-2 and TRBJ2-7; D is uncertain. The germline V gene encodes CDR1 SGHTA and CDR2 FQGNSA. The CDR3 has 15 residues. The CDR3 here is CANSLEGRGPYEQYF. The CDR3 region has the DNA TGTGCCAACAGCTTAGAAGGGCGAGGTCCCTACGAGCAGTACTTC.

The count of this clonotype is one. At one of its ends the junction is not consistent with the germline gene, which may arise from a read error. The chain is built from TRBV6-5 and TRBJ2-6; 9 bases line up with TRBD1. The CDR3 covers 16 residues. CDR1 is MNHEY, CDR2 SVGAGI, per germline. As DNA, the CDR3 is TGTGCCAGCTGCCCGGGACAGGGAGCTGGGGTCAACGTCCTGACCTTC. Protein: CASCPGQGAGVNVLTF.